The next 26 T cell receptor beta chains were all read from a single sample in a study of blood T cell repertoires in COVID-19. TCRdb's table, derived via immunoSEQ multiplex PCR, lists solely in-frame clones and lacks some. Here the sample spans more than 400,000 clones, about nine tenths being singletons. Sequencing was done on a sample of PBMCs or T cells enriched from blood (not recorded which). These receptor sequences come from a man aged 18 to 29 who had recovered from COVID-19.

This clone was detected a few times. CDR3 loop: CASRRGGAGQPQHF. The CDR3 DNA follows: TGTGCCAGCAGGCGGGGGGGAGCTGGACAGCCCCAGCATTTT. The rearrangement uses TRBV28 and TRBJ1-5, with D perhaps TRBD1 (5 bases). Trimming cost V 6 bases and J 7 bases, with 16 bases left between them. The V gene's germline CDR1 is MDHEN and CDR2 SYDVKM. The CDR3 extends over 14 amino acids.

This clone came up a few times. V usage is TRBV5-5 and J usage is TRBJ2-2; 9 bases are a match to TRBD2. V was pared by 5 bases and J by 4 bases, with 15 bases of the junction left unmatched. Germline CDR1 reads SGHKS; CDR2 reads YYEKEE (reference sequence). The CDR3 loop spans 18 amino acids. CDR3 sequence (DNA): TGTGCCAGCAGTCCCGACCCGCCGGCTAGCGGGGTCACCGGGGAGCTGTTTTTT. It encodes CASSPDPPASGVTGELFF.

The genes are TRBV5-6 and TRBJ1-2, with 11 bases fitting TRBD1. The CDR3 loop spans 15 amino acids. V shed 0 bases, J shed 4 bases, and the junction held 2 bases outside the gene matches. Germline lookup yields CDR1 SGHDT and CDR2 YYEEEE. CDR3 sequence reads: CASSLAGQGGYGYTF. DNA of the CDR3: TGTGCCAGCAGCTTGGCGGGACAGGGGGGCTATGGCTACACCTTC. The entire variable domain, with the rest obtained from reference TRBV5-6 and TRBJ1-2, is as follows: DAGVTQSPTHLIKTRGQQVTLRCSPKSGHDTVSWYQQALGQGPQFIFQYYEEEERQRGNFPDRFSGHQFPNYSSELNVNALLLGDSALYLCASSLAGQGGYGYTFGSGTRLTVV.

The rearrangement uses TRBV29-1 and TRBJ2-1; 7 positions agree with TRBD1. The V segment lost 2 bases and the J segment 9 bases; nucleotides outside the gene matches: 10. This CDR3 comprises 14 residues. The V gene's germline CDR1 is SQVTM and CDR2 ANQGSEA. CDR3 nucleotide sequence: TGCAGCGTTGAAACTCAGAACTACAGGGGTGAGCAGTTCTTC. Residues: CSVETQNYRGEQFF.

The genes are TRBV27 and TRBJ2-5, with a tentative D call TRBD2 (6 bases). CDR3 length equals 14 residues. Germline CDR1 is MNHEY and CDR2 is SMNVEV (reference sequence). Trimming stripped 6 bases from V and 4 bases from J, with 15 bases between. The CDR3 nucleotides are TGTGCCAGCAGGCGGGCTAGCGAGTTAGAGACCCAGTACTTC. Translating gives CASRRASELETQYF.

The CDR3, as DNA: TGTGCCAGCAGTGAAGGTCCGGACACTGAAGCTTTCTTT. It is translated as CASSEGPDTEAFF. The rearrangement links TRBV6-1 to TRBJ1-1; D ambiguous. Germline CDR1 MNHNS, CDR2 SASEGT. The CDR3 is 13 amino acids. V lost 1 base and J 3 bases, leaving 6 bases between the germline ends.

The rearrangement uses TRBV15 and TRBJ1-2, with D possibly being TRBD1 (5 bases). Trimming removed 5 bases at V and 5 bases at J, with 12 bases between. The CDR3 contains 13 residues. Per germline, CDR1 LNHNV and CDR2 YYDKDF (reference sequence). The CDR3 bases are TGTGCCACCAGCGACAGTACAGTGTATGGCTACACCTTC. Its protein product is CATSDSTVYGYTF.

This chain connects TRBV7-3 to TRBJ2-7; 10 positions match TRBD1. CDR1 and CDR2 (germline): SGHTA, FQGTGA. The CDR3 loop spans 15 amino acids. V trimming: 1 base; J trimming: 3 bases; junction bases outside the gene matches: 3. Written as DNA, the CDR3 is TGTGCCAGCAGCTTAAGGGACAGGGGTAACTACGAGCAGTACTTC. Translation gives CASSLRDRGNYEQYF.

The chain is built from TRBV6-5 and TRBJ1-3, with 8 bases that match TRBD1. J gave up 4 bases and V 2 bases, and 7 bases lay outside the gene matches. This CDR3 region has 16 residues. The germline V gene has CDR1 MNHEY and CDR2 SVGAGI. This CDR3 reads CASSYTRTGSGNTIYF. The CDR3 DNA reads as TGTGCCAGCAGTTACACTAGGACAGGGTCAGGAAACACCATATATTTT.

The chain couples TRBV4-1 to TRBJ1-2; 9 nucleotides line up with TRBD1. Germline values: CDR1 MGHRA, CDR2 YSYEKL. This CDR3 is 15 amino acids long. Germline trimming cut 4 bases from V and 2 bases from J; bases unmatched to any gene: 5. CDR3 loop: CASSLKGTGNYGYTF. CDR3 sequence (DNA): TGCGCCAGCAGCCTAAAAGGGACAGGGAACTATGGCTACACCTTC.

The chain couples TRBV19 to TRBJ1-1; TRBD1 might be the D (6 bases). The V and J ends lost 1 base and 1 base respectively, with 10 bases between them. Germline V gives CDR1 LNHDA, CDR2 SQIVND (reference sequence). The CDR3 has 15 residues. The CDR3 is CASSIVLGGNTEAFF. In nucleotides, the CDR3 is TGTGCCAGTAGTATAGTTTTAGGGGGGAACACTGAAGCTTTCTTT.

This clone has only one observation. The same CDR3 can be traced to other DNA sequences in this sample. This chain uses TRBV18 with TRBJ2-5; 15 positions agree with TRBD2. CDR3 size: 18 residues. V lost 3 bases to trimming and J lost 2 bases; unmatched junction nucleotides: 7. The germline gives CDR1 KGHSH, CDR2 LQKENI. The CDR3 sequence: CASSPGLAGGPRQETQYF. The CDR3 nucleotides read TGTGCCAGCTCACCGGGACTAGCGGGAGGCCCTCGACAAGAGACCCAGTACTTC. Full variable domain (remainder filled in from reference TRBV18 and TRBJ2-5): NAGVMQNPRHLVRRRGQEARLRCSPMKGHSHVYWYRQLPEEGLKFMVYLQKENIIDESGMPKERFSAEFPKEGPSILRIQQVVRGDSAAYFCASSPGLAGGPRQETQYFGPGTRLLVL.

The chain uses TRBV19 and TRBJ1-5; TRBD1 aligns across 7 bases. The CDR3 runs to 13 residues. J was trimmed by 5 bases and V by 10 bases; bases with no gene match: 8. Germline values: CDR1 LNHDA, CDR2 SQIVND (reference sequence). DNA for the CDR3: TGTGCCACTACTGAGGGGGCTTATCAGCCCCAGCATTTT. Translation: CATTEGAYQPQHF.

The V call is TRBV7-3, the J call TRBJ1-6; no definite D call. Trimming shortened V by 3 bases and J by 4 bases, and 7 bases separated the two germline ends. Germline assignment: CDR1 SGHTA and CDR2 FQGTGA. The CDR3 covers 14 residues. CDR3 nucleotides: TGTGCCAGCAGCTTGAGGGAATATAATTCACCCCTCCACTTT. Its translation is CASSLREYNSPLHF.

The gene calls are TRBV6-5 and TRBJ2-2; tentatively, D is TRBD2 (6 bases). Germline CDR1 and CDR2: MNHEY and SVGAGI. This CDR3 has 15 residues. Trimming shortened V by 7 bases and J by 5 bases, and 17 bases separated the two germline ends. CDR3 bases: TGTGCCAGCACCCTAAGTGGGGCGGGGACCGGGGAGCTGTTTTTT. Its protein product is CASTLSGAGTGELFF.

This chain uses TRBV14 with TRBJ2-3; unclear D gene. The V end lost 6 bases, the J end lost 1 base, and 17 bases lay between the germline ends. From germline, CDR1 is SGHDN and CDR2 FVKESK. The CDR3 sequence is 16 residues long. The CDR3 bases are TGTGCCAGCAGTCTCGACTTTGGATACGGCACAGATACGCAGTATTTT. Protein: CASSLDFGYGTDTQYF. Supplemented by reference TRBV14 and TRBJ2-3, the full variable domain reads EAGVTQFPSHSVIEKGQTVTLRCDPISGHDNLYWYRRVMGKEIKFLLHFVKESKQDESGMPNNRFLAERTGGTYSTLKVQPAELEDSGVYFCASSLDFGYGTDTQYFGPGTRLTVL.

This clone has just one count. The CDR3 region has the DNA TGTGCCAGCAGCCCATACCCGGTATACGAGCAGTACTTC. This gives the protein CASSPYPVYEQYF. The chain is built from TRBV6-5 and TRBJ2-7; D unclear. Germline assignment: CDR1 MNHEY and CDR2 SVGAGI. Trimming left V 6 bases short and J 4 bases short, with 13 bases between. CDR3 length: 13 amino acids.

The chain's CDR3 is CASSPQQVGSQGTDTQYF. CDR3 coding DNA: TGTGCCAGCTCACCCCAGCAGGTGGGCAGTCAGGGCACAGATACGCAGTATTTT. V gene TRBV18 combines with J gene TRBJ2-3, with D unresolved. Per the germline V gene, CDR1 is KGHSH and CDR2 is LQKENI. This CDR3 is 18 amino acids long. V gave up 3 bases and J gave up 1 base, with 20 bases separating them.

The chain has TRBV2 and TRBJ1-6; D is uncertain. CDR3 length: 15 residues. Germline-derived CDR1 and CDR2 are SNHLY and FYNNEI. V lost 7 bases and J 8 bases, leaving 18 bases between the germline ends. CDR3: CASKPMGSLYSPLHF. As DNA, the CDR3 is TGTGCCAGCAAACCAATGGGGAGTTTATATTCACCCCTCCACTTT.

The CDR3 is CASKREQGENQPQHF. CDR3 in DNA: TGTGCCAGCAAAAGGGAACAGGGGGAAAATCAGCCCCAGCATTTT. The rearrangement links TRBV2 to TRBJ1-5; TRBD1 agrees at 8 bases. The junction had 9 bases not matched to a gene; V was cut back by 7 bases and J by 4 bases. From germline, CDR1 is SNHLY and CDR2 FYNNEI. CDR3 size: 15 residues.

This clone has just one count. The gene calls are TRBV12-3 or TRBV12-4 and TRBJ2-2; D gene unclear. V shed 2 bases and J shed 5 bases, with 6 bases lying between them. This CDR3 is 13 amino acids long. Written as DNA, the CDR3 is TGTGCCAGCAGTTTATCCGAGACCGGGGAGCTGTTTTTT. Translated, it gives CASSLSETGELFF.

The chain is built from TRBV6-1 and TRBJ1-2; D unresolved. Trimming pared 0 bases from V and 4 bases from J, leaving 12 bases between. This CDR3 has 15 residues. Germline CDR1 is MNHNS and CDR2 is SASEGT. Here the CDR3 reads CASSEALREFYGYTF. The CDR3 region has the DNA TGTGCCAGCAGTGAAGCGCTTCGCGAGTTCTATGGCTACACCTTC.

This clone was recorded many times. This chain connects TRBV3-1 (or the pseudogene TRBV3-2) to TRBJ2-1; 7 bases line up with TRBD2. The CDR3 runs to 16 residues. CDR1 and CDR2 from the germline V gene are LGHDT and YNNKEL (reference sequence). With 0 bases clipped from V and 4 bases from J, the junction kept 6 bases outside the gene matches. The CDR3 coding sequence is TGTGCCAGCAGCCAAGAAGGACTAGGCCGATACAATGAGCAGTTCTTC. This codes for CASSQEGLGRYNEQFF.

The chain combines TRBV2 with TRBJ1-2, with D possibly being TRBD1 (5 bases). Germline assignment: CDR1 SNHLY and CDR2 FYNNEI. The CDR3 consists of 16 residues. V lost 3 bases, J lost 7 bases, and 21 bases lay in between. Written as DNA, the CDR3 is TGTGCCAGCAGTGACTGGAAAGGGGCGCTAAGGGGTGGCTACACCTTC. Amino acid sequence: CASSDWKGALRGGYTF.

This clone was counted a few times. V usage is TRBV15 and J usage is TRBJ1-1; D unclear. Germline CDR1 reads LNHNV; CDR2 reads YYDKDF (reference sequence). V was pared by 7 bases and J by 5 bases, with 20 bases between. This CDR3 has 15 amino acids. CDR3 region: CATTETRRGFTEAFF. DNA for the CDR3: TGTGCCACCACCGAGACCAGGCGGGGTTTTACTGAAGCTTTCTTT.

This chain uses TRBV7-3 with TRBJ2-1; TRBD2 matches 13 bases. Germline V gives CDR1 SGHTA, CDR2 FQGTGA. V shed 3 bases and J 10 bases; nucleotides not matched to a gene: 3. This CDR3 has 14 residues. The CDR3 sequence is CASSFGLAGVEQFF. Written as DNA, the CDR3 is TGTGCCAGCAGCTTCGGACTAGCGGGAGTAGAGCAGTTCTTC.